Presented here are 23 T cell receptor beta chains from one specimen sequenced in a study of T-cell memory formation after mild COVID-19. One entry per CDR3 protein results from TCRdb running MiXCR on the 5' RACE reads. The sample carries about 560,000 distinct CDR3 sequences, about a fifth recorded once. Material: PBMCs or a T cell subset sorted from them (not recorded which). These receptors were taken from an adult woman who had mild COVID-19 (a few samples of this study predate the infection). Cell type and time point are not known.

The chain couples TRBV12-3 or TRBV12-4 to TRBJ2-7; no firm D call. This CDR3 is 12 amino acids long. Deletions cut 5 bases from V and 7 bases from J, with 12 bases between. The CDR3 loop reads CASSPTAFEQYF. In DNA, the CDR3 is TGTGCCAGCAGTCCGACCGCCTTTGAGCAGTACTTC.

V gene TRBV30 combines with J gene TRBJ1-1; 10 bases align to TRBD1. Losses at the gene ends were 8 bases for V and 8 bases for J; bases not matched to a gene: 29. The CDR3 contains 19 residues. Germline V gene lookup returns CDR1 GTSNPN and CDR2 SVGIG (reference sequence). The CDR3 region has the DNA TGTGCCGTAAGGGCGGGACAGGGGTCGGAGTTTATCGGCAGATTGGAAGCTTTCTTT. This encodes CAVRAGQGSEFIGRLEAFF.

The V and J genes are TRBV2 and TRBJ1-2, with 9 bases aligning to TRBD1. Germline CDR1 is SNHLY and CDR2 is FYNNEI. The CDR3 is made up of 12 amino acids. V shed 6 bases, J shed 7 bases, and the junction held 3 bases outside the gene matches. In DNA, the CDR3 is TGTGCCAGCAGCGGGGACAGGGCTGGCTACACCTTC. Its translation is CASSGDRAGYTF.

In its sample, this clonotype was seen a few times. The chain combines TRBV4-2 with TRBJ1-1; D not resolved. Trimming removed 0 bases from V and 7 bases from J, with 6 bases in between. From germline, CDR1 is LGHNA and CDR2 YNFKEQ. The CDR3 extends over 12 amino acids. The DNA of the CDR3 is TGTGCCAGCAGCCAAGATGCGGTTGAAGCTTTCTTT. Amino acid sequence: CASSQDAVEAFF.

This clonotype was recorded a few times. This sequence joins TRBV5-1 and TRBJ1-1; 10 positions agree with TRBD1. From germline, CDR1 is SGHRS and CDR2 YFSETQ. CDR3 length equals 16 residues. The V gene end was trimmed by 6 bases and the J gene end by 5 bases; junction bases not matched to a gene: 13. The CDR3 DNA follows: TGCGCCAGCACTTCAAGCGGGACAGGGGCAGGAACTGAAGCTTTCTTT. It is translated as CASTSSGTGAGTEAFF.

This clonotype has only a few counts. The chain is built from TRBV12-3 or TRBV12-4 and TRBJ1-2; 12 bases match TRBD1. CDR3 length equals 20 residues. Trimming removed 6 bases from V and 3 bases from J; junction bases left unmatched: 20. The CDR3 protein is CASSFPLKPGQGAPYYGYTF. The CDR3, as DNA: TGTGCCAGCAGCTTCCCCCTAAAACCGGGACAGGGGGCACCCTACTATGGCTACACCTTC.

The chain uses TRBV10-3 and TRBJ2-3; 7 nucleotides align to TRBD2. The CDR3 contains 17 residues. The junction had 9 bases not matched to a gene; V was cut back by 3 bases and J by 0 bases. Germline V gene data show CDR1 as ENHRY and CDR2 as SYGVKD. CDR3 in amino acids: CAISEDPLAASTDTQYF. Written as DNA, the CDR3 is TGTGCCATCAGTGAAGACCCCCTAGCGGCTAGCACAGATACGCAGTATTTT.

The CDR3 region has the DNA TGTGCCAGCAGCTTAGGATTCGGGTTCTATGGCTACACCTTC. Its translation is CASSLGFGFYGYTF. This chain uses TRBV7-8 with TRBJ1-2, with unresolved D. Trimming left V 1 base short and J 4 bases short, with 10 bases between. CDR1 is SGHVS, CDR2 FQNEAQ, per germline. The CDR3 is made up of 14 amino acids.

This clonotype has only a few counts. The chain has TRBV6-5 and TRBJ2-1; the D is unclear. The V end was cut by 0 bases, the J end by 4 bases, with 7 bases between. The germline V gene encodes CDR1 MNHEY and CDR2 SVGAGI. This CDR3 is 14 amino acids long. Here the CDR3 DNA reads TGTGCCAGCAGTTACTCAACGGAGTACAATGAGCAGTTCTTC. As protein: CASSYSTEYNEQFF.

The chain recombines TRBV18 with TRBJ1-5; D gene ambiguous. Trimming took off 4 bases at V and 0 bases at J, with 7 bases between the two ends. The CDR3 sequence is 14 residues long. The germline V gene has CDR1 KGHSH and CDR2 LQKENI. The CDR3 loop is CASSRGASNQPQHF. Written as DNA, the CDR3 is TGTGCCAGCTCACGTGGCGCTAGCAATCAGCCCCAGCATTTT.

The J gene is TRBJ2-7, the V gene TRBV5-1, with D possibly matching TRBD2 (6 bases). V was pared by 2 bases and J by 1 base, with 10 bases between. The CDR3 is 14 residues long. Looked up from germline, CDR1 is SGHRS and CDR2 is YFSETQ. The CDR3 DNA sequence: TGCGCCAGCAGCTTTTCTAGCGTATCCTACGAGCAGTACTTC. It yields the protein CASSFSSVSYEQYF.

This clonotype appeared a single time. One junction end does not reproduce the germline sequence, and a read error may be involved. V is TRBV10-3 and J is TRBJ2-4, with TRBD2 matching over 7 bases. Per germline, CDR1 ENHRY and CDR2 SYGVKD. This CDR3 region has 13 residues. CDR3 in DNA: TGTGCCATCAGTGAGTCGGAGGGACTACGAGTTCACTTC. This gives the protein CAISESEGLRVHF.

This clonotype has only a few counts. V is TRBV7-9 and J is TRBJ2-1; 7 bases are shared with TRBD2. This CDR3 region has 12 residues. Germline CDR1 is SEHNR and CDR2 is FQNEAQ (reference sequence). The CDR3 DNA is TGTGTGGGGGGGAGCTCCTACAATGAGCAGTTCTTC. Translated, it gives CVGGSSYNEQFF. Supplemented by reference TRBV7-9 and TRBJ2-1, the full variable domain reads DTGVSQNPRHKITKRGQNVTFRCDPISEHNRLYWYRQTLGQGPEFLTYFQNEAQLEKSRLLSDRFSAERPKGSFSTLEIQRTEQGDSAMYLCVGGSSYNEQFFGPGTRLTVL.

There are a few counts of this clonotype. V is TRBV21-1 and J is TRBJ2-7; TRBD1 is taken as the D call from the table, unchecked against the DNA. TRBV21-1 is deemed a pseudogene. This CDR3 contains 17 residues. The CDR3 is CASSKESARGASYEQYF. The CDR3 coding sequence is TGTGCCAGCAGCAAAGAATCGGCCAGGGGGGCCTCCTACGAGCAGTACTTC.

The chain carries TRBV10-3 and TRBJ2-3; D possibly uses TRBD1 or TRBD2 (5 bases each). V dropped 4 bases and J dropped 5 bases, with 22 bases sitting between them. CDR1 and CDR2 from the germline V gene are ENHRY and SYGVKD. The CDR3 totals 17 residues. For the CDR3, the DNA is TGTGCCATCAGTGGGCCCGGGGCGGACCCTCGGGGAGATACGCAGTATTTT. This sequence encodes CAISGPGADPRGDTQYF.

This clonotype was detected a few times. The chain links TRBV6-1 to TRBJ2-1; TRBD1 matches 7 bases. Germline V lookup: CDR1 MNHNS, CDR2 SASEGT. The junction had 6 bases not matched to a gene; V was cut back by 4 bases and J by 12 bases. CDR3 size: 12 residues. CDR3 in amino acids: CASSAHRGGQFF. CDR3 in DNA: TGTGCCAGCAGTGCACACAGGGGTGGGCAGTTCTTC.

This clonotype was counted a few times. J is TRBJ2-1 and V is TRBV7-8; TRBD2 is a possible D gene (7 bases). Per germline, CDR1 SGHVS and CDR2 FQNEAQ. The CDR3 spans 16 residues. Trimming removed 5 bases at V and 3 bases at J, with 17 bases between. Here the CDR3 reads CASSHSRGLNYNEQFF. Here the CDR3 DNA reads TGTGCCAGCAGCCACTCGCGGGGGCTAAACTACAATGAGCAGTTCTTC.

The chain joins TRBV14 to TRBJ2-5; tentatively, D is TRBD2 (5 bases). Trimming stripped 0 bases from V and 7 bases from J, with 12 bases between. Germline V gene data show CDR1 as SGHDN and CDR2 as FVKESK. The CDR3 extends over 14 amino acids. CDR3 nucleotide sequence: TGTGCCAGCAGCCAAGATTCGGGATATGGGACCCAGTACTTC. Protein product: CASSQDSGYGTQYF.

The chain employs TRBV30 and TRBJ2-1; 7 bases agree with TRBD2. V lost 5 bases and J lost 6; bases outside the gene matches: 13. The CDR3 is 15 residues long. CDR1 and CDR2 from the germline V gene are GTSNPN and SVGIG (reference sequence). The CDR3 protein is CAWARGGALTNEQFF. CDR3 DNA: TGTGCCTGGGCCCGGGGAGGGGCGCTTACCAATGAGCAGTTCTTC.

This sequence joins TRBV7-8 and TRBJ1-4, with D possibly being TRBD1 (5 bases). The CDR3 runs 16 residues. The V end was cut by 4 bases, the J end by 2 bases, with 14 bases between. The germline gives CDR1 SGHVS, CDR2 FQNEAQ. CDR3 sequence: CASSWGRTLTNEKLFF. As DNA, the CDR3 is TGTGCCAGCAGCTGGGGAAGGACACTTACTAATGAAAAACTGTTTTTT. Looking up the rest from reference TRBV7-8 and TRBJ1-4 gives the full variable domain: GAGVSQSPRYKVAKRGQDVALRCDPISGHVSLFWYQQALGQGPEFLTYFQNEAQLDKSGLPSDRFFAERPEGSVSTLKIQRTQQEDSAVYLCASSWGRTLTNEKLFFGSGTQLSVL.

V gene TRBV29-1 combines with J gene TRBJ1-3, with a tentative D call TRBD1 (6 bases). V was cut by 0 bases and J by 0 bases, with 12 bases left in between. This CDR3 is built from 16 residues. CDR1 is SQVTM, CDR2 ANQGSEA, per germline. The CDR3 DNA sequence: TGCAGCGTTGAAGATGCCCACAGGGTCTCTGGAAACACCATATATTTT. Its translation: CSVEDAHRVSGNTIYF.

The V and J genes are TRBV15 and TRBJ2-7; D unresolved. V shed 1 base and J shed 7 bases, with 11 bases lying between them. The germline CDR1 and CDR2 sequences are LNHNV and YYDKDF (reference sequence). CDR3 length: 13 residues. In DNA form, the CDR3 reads TGTGCCACCAGCAGAGCAGCCTTGGGGGAGCAGTACTTC. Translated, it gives CATSRAALGEQYF.

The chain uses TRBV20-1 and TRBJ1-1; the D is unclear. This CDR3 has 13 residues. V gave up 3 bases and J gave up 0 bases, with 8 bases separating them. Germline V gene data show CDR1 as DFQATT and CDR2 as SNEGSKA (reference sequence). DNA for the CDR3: TGCAGTGCTAGCCTGGAACTGAACACTGAAGCTTTCTTT. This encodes CSASLELNTEAFF.